This T cell receptor beta chain was retrieved from a study of long-term antiretroviral therapy in people with HIV. Before they underwent DNA extraction, samples held roughly 0.95-11 million cryopreserved PBMC. Study-wide results and caveats: Transplant donor controls retained higher diversity, though diversity increased after ART. Those clones which expanded before ART made up the dominant part of the repertoire at all time points. In HIV, the repertoires covered a tighter span of CDR3 lengths than in controls.

The table lists this clone with a few counts. The antigen remains unidentified. The CDR3 runs to 15 residues. CDR1 and CDR2 (germline): LNHDA, SQIVND (reference sequence). V shed 5 bases, J shed 5 bases, and the junction held 8 bases outside the gene matches. With survey level as its setting, the immunoSEQ assay was v3.0. TCRdb's copy holds only in-frame clones and misses some; the assay was immunoSEQ multiplex PCR. In the table there are about 16,000 clones, 81% of which are singletons. This clonotype was obtained from a man younger than 45 with HIV. This rearrangement joins TRBV19 to TRBJ1-4, with 7 bases lining up with TRBD1. Sequenced here: unsorted PBMCs, sampled about 1.2 years before starting antiretroviral therapy. CDR3 protein: CASSDSGQTNEKLFF. CDR3 sequence (DNA): TGTGCCAGTAGTGACTCGGGACAGACGAATGAAAAACTGTTTTTT.